The sequence of this T cell receptor beta chain was determined in a study of shared clonotypes between healthy human individuals. Profiling relied on immunoSEQ multiplex PCR, and the TCRdb table lists in-frame clones only, not all of them. The sample includes millions of clones, just over 90% of them seen just once. The CDR3 covers 14 residues. J gave up 6 bases and V 3 bases, and 6 bases lay outside the gene matches. Germline V lookup: CDR1 SEHNR, CDR2 FQNEAQ (reference sequence). The gene calls are TRBV7-9 and TRBJ2-3; 7 bases align to TRBD1. The sample was naive CD4+ T cells sorted from blood. Subset defined: CD45RA+ positively selected. The sequence came from a man aged 18 to 30 in good health. CDR3 protein: CASSFVPGGDTQYF. Here the CDR3 DNA reads TGTGCCAGCAGCTTTGTCCCAGGGGGTGATACGCAGTATTTT.